This T cell receptor beta chain was captured by sequencing in a study of regulatory T cells in long-lasting Graves disease. The time point was: newly diagnosed GD, antithyroid drugs for less than 3 months. PBMC-derived RNA was used for the TCR library. Those enrolled as patients came out of an endocrinology department in Xi'an, China. Construction of the TCR beta libraries employed iRepertoire HTBI primers in conjunction with Arm-PCR of CDR3 regions. TCRdb passed the multiplex PCR reads through MiXCR, listing each CDR3 protein once. The sample lists about 440,000 distinct CDR3 sequences; more than 13% were seen once. In this sample, this clonotype turned up a few times. Germline V gene lookup returns CDR1 LNHDA and CDR2 SQIVND (reference sequence). The V and J ends lost 3 bases and 0 bases respectively, with 9 bases between them. This CDR3 has 15 residues. A further study also used this sample, focusing on T cells in Graves' hyperthyroidism and ophthalmopathy.

The source material was peripheral blood mononuclear cells (PBMCs), sampled at new diagnosis, from a patient treated with antithyroid drugs. The rearrangement links TRBV19 to TRBJ1-3, with D possibly being TRBD1 (5 bases). The clonotype originates from a woman between 25 and 40 years old with Graves disease. The CDR3 is CASSIGASSGNTIYF. The CDR3 DNA reads as TGTGCCAGTAGTATCGGGGCGAGCTCTGGAAACACCATATATTTT.